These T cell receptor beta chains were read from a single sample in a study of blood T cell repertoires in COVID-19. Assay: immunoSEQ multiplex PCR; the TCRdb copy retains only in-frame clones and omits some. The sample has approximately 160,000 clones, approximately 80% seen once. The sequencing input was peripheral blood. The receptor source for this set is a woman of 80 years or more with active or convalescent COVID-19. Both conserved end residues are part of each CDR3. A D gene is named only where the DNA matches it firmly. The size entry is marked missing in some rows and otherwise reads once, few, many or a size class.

TGTGCCAGCAGCGCCCGACAGAATTCACCCCTCCACTTT	CASSARQNSPLHF	TRBV3-1/TRBV3-2	TRBJ1-6	.	few
TGTGCCAGCTCACCAACAGGGTCCCCCTACAATGAGCAGTTCTTC	CASSPTGSPYNEQFF	TRBV18	TRBJ2-1	.	.
TGTGCCAGCAGTTCCGGACAGGGCGTTCCTCAGCCCCAGCATTTT	CASSSGQGVPQPQHF	TRBV2	TRBJ1-5	TRBD1	.
TGTGCCAGTAGTGACAGAGGACGAGTCGAGCAGTACTTC	CASSDRGRVEQYF	TRBV19	TRBJ2-7	.	.
TGTGCTAGTGGTTTGCAGGGGGGAACTGAAGCTTTCTTT	CASGLQGGTEAFF	TRBV12-5	TRBJ1-1	TRBD1	.
TGTGCCAGCAGCTTAGGAGAGAACACTGAAGCTTTCTTT	CASSLGENTEAFF	TRBV7-2	TRBJ1-1	.	once
TGTGCCAGCAGCCAGGGGTCGGGGCAGCCCCAGCATTTT	CASSQGSGQPQHF	TRBV3-1/TRBV3-2	TRBJ1-5	.	.
TGTGCCAGCAGCTTACAGGTCGACAGGGGGCACGAGCAGTACTTC	CASSLQVDRGHEQYF	TRBV11-3	TRBJ2-7	TRBD1	.
TGTGCCAGCAGTGGTGTGGCAGATTATCAGCCCCAGCATTTT	CASSGVADYQPQHF	TRBV2	TRBJ1-5	.	few
TGCGCCAGCAGTGTAAACCCGGGACAGGGCGTCAATGAGCAGTTCTTC	CASSVNPGQGVNEQFF	TRBV10-1	TRBJ2-1	TRBD1	.
TGTGCCAGCAGCTTAGTCGCGGGGAACACTGAAGCTTTCTTT	CASSLVAGNTEAFF	TRBV11-3	TRBJ1-1	.	once